Given below is one T cell receptor (beta chain) in context. The antigen it binds to is not known. No much larger clone exists at a distance of one base, and base qualities are not known. The germline V and J ends show losses of 3 bases and 3 bases respectively, and no gene match explains 8 bases of the junction. Sequences GTSNPN (CDR1) and SVGIG (CDR2) are obtained from the germline V gene (reference sequence). Measured from the cysteine to the phenylalanine, the CDR3 is 15 residues long. Only the CDR3 portion is preserved as DNA: 45 bases, with reading frame beginning at the first base. This sample was included in a study of cytomegalovirus exposure and HLA in healthy donors (dated by TCRdb to about 2017). In the study overall: The 500 to 800 repertoires of the first cohort and the roughly 120 validation repertoires were produced on the same platform, according to a later analysis. To predict cytomegalovirus infection status, the study combined high-throughput TCR immunosequencing, statistical association of individual TCRs with disease status, and machine learning. Besides the first cohort of 666 subjects, a separate validation cohort made up of about 120 different subjects was used. The aim of the study was to test whether cataloging public T cell receptors could identify signatures of past pathogen exposure.

The donors belonged to the validation cohort of about 120 subjects, which was separate from the roughly 670-subject first cohort. The library was made by the immunoSEQ multiplex PCR assay. The original methods were these. To diagnose cytomegalovirus status from the catalog of TCR beta chain sequences, a statistical classification framework was built. TCRdb's version of the immuneACCESS table is confined to in-frame rearrangements and falls short of the full clone set. An unresolved V gene accounts for under half of the shortfall where checked; the remainder is of unknown origin. The DNA gave D and trimming, while V, J and clone size come from that table. This sample gives about 190,000 clones in total; 86% of them show up just once. The ten largest account for more than 1.2% of the sample. On the study overall, not on this receptor specifically: It was suggested by the authors that the approach could potentially be generalized to other disease states and immunological phenotypes. Of the cluster scores, roughly 93% were above 0 in a later analysis, which found that TCRs clustered in the first cohort also tended to co-occur in the approximately 120 validation repertoires. The study gave a list of over 150 TCR beta chains associated with cytomegalovirus. A later analysis lacked HLA typing for the validation cohort, so it scored co-occurrence in that cohort across all 120 repertoires. Most TCR sequences were seen in very few donors, while some public TCRs were found in many individuals. In both the original and validation cohorts, the classifier was reported to diagnose cytomegalovirus status with high specificity and sensitivity. In vitro tests confirmed that a few of the cytomegalovirus-associated TCR beta chains recognize cytomegalovirus antigens.

Material for sequencing was PBMCs. The source is a woman under 30 in good health and CMV-seronegative. The chain employs TRBV30 and TRBJ2-3; 8 central nucleotides agree with TRBD2. The CDR3 has the sequence CAWSWSGGRTDTQYF. DNA sequence: TGTGCCTGGAGCTGGAGCGGGGGTAGGACAGATACGCAGTATTTT.